Listed below are T cell receptor beta chains from one sample, sequenced in a study of blood T cell repertoires in COVID-19. The assay was immunoSEQ multiplex PCR, and TCRdb's table has in-frame clones only and misses some. The profile covers approximately 310,000 clones, with under 90% appearing a single time and around 4.8% taken by the ten largest. Sequenced: PBMCs or T cells enriched from blood (not recorded which). Receptors originate from a man aged 55 to 70 who had recovered from COVID-19. Each CDR3 is given without its conserved first and last residue. Size is stated for part of the rows, as once, few or many counts, or as a class when the clone is expanded.

J gene,clone size,V gene,CDR3 protein
TRBJ1-5,NA,TRBV30,AWSRGQGNQPQH
TRBJ2-5,NA,TRBV12-2,ASRLDPLRGGETQY
TRBJ1-1,NA,TRBV19,ASSAAGGNTEAF
TRBJ1-2,NA,TRBV6-1,ASSDRLGANYGYT
TRBJ1-2,NA,TRBV18,ASSPPTGVYGYT
TRBJ2-2,NA,TRBV6-5,ASLGQGPWELF
TRBJ2-7,NA,TRBV13,ASSLEYRSYEQY
TRBJ2-2,NA,TRBV6-5,ASTRQNANTGELF
TRBJ2-1,NA,TRBV4-3,ASSQSVSTNSYNEQF
TRBJ2-3,NA,TRBV10-1,ASRAGTGGRTDTQY
TRBJ2-2,NA,TRBV5-1,ASSLVGGNTGELF
TRBJ2-1,few,TRBV15,ATSRLTLAGGPTTYNEQF
TRBJ1-2,NA,TRBV6-6,ASSYSQGQTNYGYT
TRBJ1-1,once,TRBV7-2,ASSPGTVLLGTEAF
TRBJ2-1,NA,TRBV29-1,SVEGGSSYNEQF
TRBJ2-1,NA,TRBV4-3,ASSQDRRGPPGAGQF
TRBJ1-4,once,TRBV4-3,ASSQAPGLATNEKLF
TRBJ2-7,NA,TRBV28,ASSPGQSYEQY
TRBJ2-7,NA,TRBV7-9,ASSYTGTILEQY
TRBJ1-4,NA,TRBV9,ASSVAPGGIGEKLF
TRBJ1-4,once,TRBV28,ASSRHQIANEKLF
TRBJ2-7,NA,TRBV7-6,ASSLGPSGGNSYEQY